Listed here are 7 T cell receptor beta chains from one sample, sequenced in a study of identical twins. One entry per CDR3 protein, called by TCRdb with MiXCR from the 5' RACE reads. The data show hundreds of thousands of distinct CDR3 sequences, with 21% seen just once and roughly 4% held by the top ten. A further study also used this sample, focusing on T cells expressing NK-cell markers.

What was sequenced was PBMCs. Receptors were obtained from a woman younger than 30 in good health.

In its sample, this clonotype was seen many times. CDR3 in DNA: TGTGCCAGCAGTTTCAAGGGAGGAGAGACCCAGTACTTC. Amino acids: CASSFKGGETQYF. The V call is TRBV12-3 or TRBV12-4, the J call TRBJ2-5; tentative D call: TRBD2 (6 bases). CDR3 length: 13 residues. Trimming left V 3 bases short and J 4 bases short, with 9 bases between.

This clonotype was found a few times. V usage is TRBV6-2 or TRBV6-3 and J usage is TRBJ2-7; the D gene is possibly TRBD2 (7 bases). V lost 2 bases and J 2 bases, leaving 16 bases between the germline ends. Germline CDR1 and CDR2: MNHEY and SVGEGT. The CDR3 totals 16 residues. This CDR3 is CASSYQRLAGAYEQYF. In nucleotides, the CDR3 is TGTGCCAGCAGTTACCAGAGACTAGCAGGGGCCTACGAGCAGTACTTC.

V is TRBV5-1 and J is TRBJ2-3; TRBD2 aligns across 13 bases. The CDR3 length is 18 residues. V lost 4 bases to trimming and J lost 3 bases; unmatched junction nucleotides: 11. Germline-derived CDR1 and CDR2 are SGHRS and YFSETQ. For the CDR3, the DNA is TGCGCCAGCAGCAAGAGAACTAGCGGGGGGGCGGTTACAGATACGCAGTATTTT. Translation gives CASSKRTSGGAVTDTQYF. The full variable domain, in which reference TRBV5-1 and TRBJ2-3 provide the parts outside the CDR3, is KAGVTQTPRYLIKTRGQQVTLSCSPISGHRSVSWYQQTPGQGLQFLFEYFSETQRNKGNFPGRFSGRQFSNSRSEMNVSTLELGDSALYLCASSKRTSGGAVTDTQYFGPGTRLTVL.

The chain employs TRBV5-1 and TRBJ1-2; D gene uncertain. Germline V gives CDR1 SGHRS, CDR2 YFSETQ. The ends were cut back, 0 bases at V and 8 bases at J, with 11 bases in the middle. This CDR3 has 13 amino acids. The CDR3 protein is CASSLGATSGYTF. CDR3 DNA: TGCGCCAGCAGCTTGGGGGCCACAAGCGGCTACACCTTC.

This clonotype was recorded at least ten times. CDR3 nucleotide sequence: TGTGCCAGCAGCTTAGTCGGGCAGACGAACACTGAAGCTTTCTTT. Protein: CASSLVGQTNTEAFF. The chain joins TRBV7-2 to TRBJ1-1; D remains ambiguous. V was pared by 1 base and J by 1 base, with 10 bases between. The CDR3 is 15 amino acids. Germline CDR1 reads SGHTA; CDR2 reads FQGNSA.

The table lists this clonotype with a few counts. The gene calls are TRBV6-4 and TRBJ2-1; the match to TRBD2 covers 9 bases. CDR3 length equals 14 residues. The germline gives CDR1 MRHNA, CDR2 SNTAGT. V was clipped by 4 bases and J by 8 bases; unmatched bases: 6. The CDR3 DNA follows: TGTGCCAGCAGTGCGGCGGGAGGGCTGGATGAGCAGTTCTTC. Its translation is CASSAAGGLDEQFF.

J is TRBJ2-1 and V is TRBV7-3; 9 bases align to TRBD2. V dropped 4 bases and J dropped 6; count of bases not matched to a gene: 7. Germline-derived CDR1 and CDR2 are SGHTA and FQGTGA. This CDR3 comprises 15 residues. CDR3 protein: CASSYLAGSGNEQFF. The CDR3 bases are TGTGCCAGCAGCTATCTAGCGGGATCTGGCAATGAGCAGTTCTTC. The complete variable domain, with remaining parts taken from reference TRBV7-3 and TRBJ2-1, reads GAGVSQTPSNKVTEKGKYVELRCDPISGHTALYWYRQSLGQGPEFLIYFQGTGAADDSGLPNDRFFAVRPEGSVSTLKIQRTERGDSAVYLCASSYLAGSGNEQFFGPGTRLTVL.